This record looks at one TCR beta chain sequence and its context. Generated by immunoSEQ multiplex PCR, the TCRdb table keeps only in-frame clones and is missing some. The table has some 140,000 clones, roughly 80% seen once. The entry originates in a study of blood T cell repertoires in COVID-19. Study-wide context: Researchers got acute and convalescent COVID-19 samples from the United States, Italy and Spain. The cDNA or gDNA used as material had been derived from T cells, B-cell-depleted T cells, or PBMCs.

Germline CDR1 is MNHEY and CDR2 is SMNVEV (reference sequence). Trimming removed 7 bases from V and 7 bases from J, with 17 bases in between. The CDR3 sequence is 15 residues long. Sequencing was done on a sample of peripheral blood. The chain recombines TRBV27 with TRBJ1-6; D is uncertain. This clonotype was sampled from a woman between 70 and 85 years old with COVID-19, enrolled during active disease. CDR3 residues: CASTLTAGSNSPLHF. The DNA for the CDR3 is TGTGCCAGCACCCTAACCGCAGGCTCCAATTCACCCCTCCACTTT.